This T cell receptor beta chain was documented in a study of regulatory T cells in long-lasting Graves disease. Points from the study as a whole: TRBV28, TRBJ1-2 and TRBJ2-5 emerged as the favored segments in persistent disease. Between persistent patients, a few thousand public clonotypes were shared, exceeding the roughly 1,000 shared between new patients.

Specified time point: persistent/refractory GD, antithyroid drugs over 5 years with positive TRAb. Making the TCR library involved RNA that had been extracted from PBMCs. This clonotype was picked up a small number of times. What it recognizes is unknown. Just one base apart from a much larger clone, this may be a read error. Combining iRepertoire HTBI primers with Arm-PCR of CDR3 regions, the authors built TCR beta libraries. In TCRdb, the multiplex PCR reads were re-called with MiXCR into one record per CDR3 protein. The sample has 700,000 or so distinct CDR3 sequences; 30% are singletons. Per germline, CDR1 SGHRS and CDR2 YFSETQ. CDR3 length: 15 amino acids. Trimming took 0 bases from V and 1 from J, leaving 10 bases between them.

This material consisted of peripheral blood mononuclear cells (PBMCs), taken when the disease was refractory, from a patient treated with antithyroid drugs. This receptor was taken from a female donor with Graves disease. The genes are TRBV5-1 and TRBJ1-1, with D possibly being TRBD1 (5 bases). CDR3 amino acids: CASSLDGASNTEAFF. The DNA for the CDR3 is TGCGCCAGCAGCTTGGATGGGGCCTCGAACACTGAAGCTTTCTTT.